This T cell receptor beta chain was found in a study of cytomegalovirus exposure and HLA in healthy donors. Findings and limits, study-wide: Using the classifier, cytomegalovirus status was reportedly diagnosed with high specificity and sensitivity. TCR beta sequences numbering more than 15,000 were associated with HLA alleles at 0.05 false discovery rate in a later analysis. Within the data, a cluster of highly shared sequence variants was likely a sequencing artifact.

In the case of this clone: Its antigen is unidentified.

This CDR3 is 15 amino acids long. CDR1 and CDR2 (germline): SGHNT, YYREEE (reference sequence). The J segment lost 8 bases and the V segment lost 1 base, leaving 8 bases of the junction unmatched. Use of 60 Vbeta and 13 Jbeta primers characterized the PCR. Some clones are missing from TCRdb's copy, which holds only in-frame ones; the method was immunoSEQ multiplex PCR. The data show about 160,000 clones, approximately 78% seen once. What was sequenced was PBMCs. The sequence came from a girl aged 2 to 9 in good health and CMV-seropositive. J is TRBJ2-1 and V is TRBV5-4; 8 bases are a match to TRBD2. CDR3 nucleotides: TGTGCCAGCAGCTTGTTACGAGCGGGAGTGGATGAGCAGTTCTTC. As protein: CASSLLRAGVDEQFF.